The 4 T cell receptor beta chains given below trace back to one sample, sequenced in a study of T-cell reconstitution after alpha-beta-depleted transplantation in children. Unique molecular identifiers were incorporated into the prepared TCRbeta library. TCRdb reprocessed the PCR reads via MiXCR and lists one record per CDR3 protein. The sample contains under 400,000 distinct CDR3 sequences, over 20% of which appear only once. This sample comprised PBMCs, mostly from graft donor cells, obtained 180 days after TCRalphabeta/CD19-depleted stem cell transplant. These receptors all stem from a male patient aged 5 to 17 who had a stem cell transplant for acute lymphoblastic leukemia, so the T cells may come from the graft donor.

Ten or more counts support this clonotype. CDR3 sequence reads: CASSLGGTWQFF. DNA of the CDR3: TGTGCCAGCAGTTTAGGCGGGACCTGGCAGTTCTTC. The chain employs TRBV12-3 or TRBV12-4 and TRBJ2-1; a weak D match, TRBD2 (6 bases). The CDR3 is 12 amino acids. Trimming left V 1 base short and J 12 bases short, with 10 bases between.

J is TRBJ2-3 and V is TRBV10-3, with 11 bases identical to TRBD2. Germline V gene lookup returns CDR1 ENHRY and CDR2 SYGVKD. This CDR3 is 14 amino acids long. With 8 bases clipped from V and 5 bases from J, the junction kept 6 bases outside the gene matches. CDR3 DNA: TGTGCCATCGGGAGACTAGCGGGACGAGATACGCAGTATTTT. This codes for CAIGRLAGRDTQYF.

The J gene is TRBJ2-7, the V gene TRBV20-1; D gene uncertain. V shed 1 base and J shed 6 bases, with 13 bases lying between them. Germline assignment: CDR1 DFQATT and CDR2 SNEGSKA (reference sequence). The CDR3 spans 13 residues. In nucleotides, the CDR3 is TGCAGTGCTAGAGGGTCCCTAGGGCTCGAGCAGTACTTC. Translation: CSARGSLGLEQYF.

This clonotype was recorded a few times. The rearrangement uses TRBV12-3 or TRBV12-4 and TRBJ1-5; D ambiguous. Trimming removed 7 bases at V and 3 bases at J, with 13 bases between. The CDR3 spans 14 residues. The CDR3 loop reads CASTTPGPNQPQHF. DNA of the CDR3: TGTGCCAGCACCACCCCGGGCCCCAATCAGCCCCAGCATTTT.